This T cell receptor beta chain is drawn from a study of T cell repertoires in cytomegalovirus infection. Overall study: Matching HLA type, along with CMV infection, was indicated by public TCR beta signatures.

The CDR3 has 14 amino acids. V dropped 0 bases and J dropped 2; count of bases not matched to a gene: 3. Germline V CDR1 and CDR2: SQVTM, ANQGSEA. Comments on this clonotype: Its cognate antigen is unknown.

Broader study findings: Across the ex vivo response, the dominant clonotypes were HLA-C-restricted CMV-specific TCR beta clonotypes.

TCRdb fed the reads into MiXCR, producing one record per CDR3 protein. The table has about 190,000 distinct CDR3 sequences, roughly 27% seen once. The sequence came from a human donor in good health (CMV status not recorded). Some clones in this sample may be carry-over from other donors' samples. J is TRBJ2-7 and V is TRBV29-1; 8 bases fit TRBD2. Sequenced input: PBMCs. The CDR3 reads CSVEEAGGTYEQYF. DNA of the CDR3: TGCAGCGTTGAAGAGGCGGGGGGAACCTACGAGCAGTACTTC.